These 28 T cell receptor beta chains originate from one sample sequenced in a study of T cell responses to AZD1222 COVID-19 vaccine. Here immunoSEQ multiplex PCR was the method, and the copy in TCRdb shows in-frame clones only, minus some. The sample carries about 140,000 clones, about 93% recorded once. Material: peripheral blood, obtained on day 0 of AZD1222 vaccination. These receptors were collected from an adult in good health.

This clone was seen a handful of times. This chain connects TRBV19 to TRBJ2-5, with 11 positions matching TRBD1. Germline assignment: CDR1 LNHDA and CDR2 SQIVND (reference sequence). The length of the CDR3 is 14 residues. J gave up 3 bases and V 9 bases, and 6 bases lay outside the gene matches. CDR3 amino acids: CASLDRGREETQYF. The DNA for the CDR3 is TGTGCCAGCCTGGACAGGGGGCGCGAAGAGACCCAGTACTTC.

CDR3 in amino acids: CASIGQPNTEAFF. DNA of the CDR3: TGTGCCAGCATTGGACAGCCGAACACTGAAGCTTTCTTT. This chain joins TRBV6-6 and TRBJ1-1; TRBD1 is a possible D gene (6 bases). This CDR3 is built from 13 residues. The V gene's germline CDR1 is MNHNY and CDR2 SVGAGI (reference sequence). V was shortened by 7 bases and J by 1 base, with 10 bases between the two germline ends.

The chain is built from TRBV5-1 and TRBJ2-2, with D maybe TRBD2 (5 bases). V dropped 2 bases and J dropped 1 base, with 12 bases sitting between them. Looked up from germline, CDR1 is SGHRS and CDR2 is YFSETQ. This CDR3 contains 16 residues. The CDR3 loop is CASSFWRQENTGELFF. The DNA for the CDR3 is TGCGCCAGCAGCTTTTGGAGGCAGGAGAACACCGGGGAGCTGTTTTTT. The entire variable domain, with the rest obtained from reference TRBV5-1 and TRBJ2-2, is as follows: KAGVTQTPRYLIKTRGQQVTLSCSPISGHRSVSWYQQTPGQGLQFLFEYFSETQRNKGNFPGRFSGRQFSNSRSEMNVSTLELGDSALYLCASSFWRQENTGELFFGEGSRLTVL.

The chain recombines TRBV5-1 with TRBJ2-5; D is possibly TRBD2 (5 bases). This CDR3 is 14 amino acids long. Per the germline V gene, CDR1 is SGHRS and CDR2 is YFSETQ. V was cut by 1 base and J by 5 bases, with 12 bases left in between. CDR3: CASSLWEFPETQYF. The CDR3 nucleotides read TGCGCCAGCAGCTTGTGGGAGTTCCCTGAGACCCAGTACTTC. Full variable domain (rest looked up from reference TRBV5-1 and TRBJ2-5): KAGVTQTPRYLIKTRGQQVTLSCSPISGHRSVSWYQQTPGQGLQFLFEYFSETQRNKGNFPGRFSGRQFSNSRSEMNVSTLELGDSALYLCASSLWEFPETQYFGPGTRLLVL.

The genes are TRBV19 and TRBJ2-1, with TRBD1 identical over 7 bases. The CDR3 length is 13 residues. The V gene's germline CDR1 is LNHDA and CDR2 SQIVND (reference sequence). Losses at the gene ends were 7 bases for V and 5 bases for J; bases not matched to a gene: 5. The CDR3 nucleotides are TGTGCCAGTATGGACAGGTTCCACAATGAGCAGTTCTTC. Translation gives CASMDRFHNEQFF. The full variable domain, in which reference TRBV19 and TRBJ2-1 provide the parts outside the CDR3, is DGGITQSPKYLFRKEGQNVTLSCEQNLNHDAMYWYRQDPGQGLRLIYYSQIVNDFQKGDIAEGYSVSREKKESFPLTVTSAQKNPTAFYLCASMDRFHNEQFFGPGTRLTVL.

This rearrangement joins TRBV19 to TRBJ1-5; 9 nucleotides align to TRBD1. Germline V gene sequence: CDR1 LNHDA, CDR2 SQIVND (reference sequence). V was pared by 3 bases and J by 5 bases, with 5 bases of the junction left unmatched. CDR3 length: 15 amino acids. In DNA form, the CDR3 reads TGTGCCAGTAGTATGGGGGACAGGGACCATCAGCCCCAGCATTTT. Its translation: CASSMGDRDHQPQHF.

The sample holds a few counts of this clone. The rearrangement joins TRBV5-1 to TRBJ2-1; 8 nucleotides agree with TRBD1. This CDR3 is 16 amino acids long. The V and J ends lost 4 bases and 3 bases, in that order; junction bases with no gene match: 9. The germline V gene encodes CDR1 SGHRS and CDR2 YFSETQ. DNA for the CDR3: TGCGCCAGCAGCCGAACGACAGGGGTGAGCTACAATGAGCAGTTCTTC. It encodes CASSRTTGVSYNEQFF.

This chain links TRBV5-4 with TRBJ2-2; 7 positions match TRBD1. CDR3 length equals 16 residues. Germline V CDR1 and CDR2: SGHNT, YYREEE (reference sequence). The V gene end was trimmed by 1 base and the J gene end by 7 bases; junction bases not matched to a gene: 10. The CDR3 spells CASSLNPTGVIGELFF. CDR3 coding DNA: TGTGCCAGCAGCTTGAACCCCACAGGGGTTATCGGGGAGCTGTTTTTT.

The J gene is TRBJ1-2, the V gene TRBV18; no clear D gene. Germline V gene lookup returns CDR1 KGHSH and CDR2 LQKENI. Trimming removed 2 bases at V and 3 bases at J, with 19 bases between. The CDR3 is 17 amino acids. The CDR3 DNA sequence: TGTGCCAGCTCACCAAGGACGAGGTCCCCAACCTACTATGGCTACACCTTC. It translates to CASSPRTRSPTYYGYTF.

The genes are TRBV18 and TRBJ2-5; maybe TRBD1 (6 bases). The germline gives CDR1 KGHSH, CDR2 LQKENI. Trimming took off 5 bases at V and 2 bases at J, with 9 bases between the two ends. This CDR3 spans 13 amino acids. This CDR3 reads CASSRQVQETQYF. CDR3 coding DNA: TGTGCCAGCTCAAGACAGGTACAAGAGACCCAGTACTTC.

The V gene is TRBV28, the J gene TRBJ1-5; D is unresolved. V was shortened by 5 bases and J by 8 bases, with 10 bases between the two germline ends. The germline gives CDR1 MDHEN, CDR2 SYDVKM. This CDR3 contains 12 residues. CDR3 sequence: CASSLDLEPQHF. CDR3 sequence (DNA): TGTGCCAGCAGTCTCGATTTAGAGCCCCAGCATTTT. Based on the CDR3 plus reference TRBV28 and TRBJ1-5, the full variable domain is DVKVTQSSRYLVKRTGEKVFLECVQDMDHENMFWYRQDPGLGLRLIYFSYDVKMKEKGDIPEGYSVSREKKERFSLILESASTNQTSMYLCASSLDLEPQHFGDGTRLSIL.

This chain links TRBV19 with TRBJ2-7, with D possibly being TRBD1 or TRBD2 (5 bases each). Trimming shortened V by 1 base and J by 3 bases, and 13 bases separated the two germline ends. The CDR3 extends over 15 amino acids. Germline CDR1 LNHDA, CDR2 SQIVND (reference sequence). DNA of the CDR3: TGTGCCAGTAGTATAGCAGGGACGGGGATCTACGAGCAGTACTTC. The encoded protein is CASSIAGTGIYEQYF.

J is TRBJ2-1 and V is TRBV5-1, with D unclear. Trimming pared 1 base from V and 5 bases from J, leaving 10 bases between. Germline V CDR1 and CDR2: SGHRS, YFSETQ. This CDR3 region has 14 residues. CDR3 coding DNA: TGCGCCAGCAGCTTGACGGGCCAGAACAATGAGCAGTTCTTC. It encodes CASSLTGQNNEQFF.

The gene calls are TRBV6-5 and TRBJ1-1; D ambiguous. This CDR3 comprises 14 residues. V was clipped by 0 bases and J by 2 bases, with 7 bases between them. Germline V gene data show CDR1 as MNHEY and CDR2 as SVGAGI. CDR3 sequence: CASSYSPTNTEAFF. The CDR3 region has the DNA TGTGCCAGCAGTTACTCGCCCACCAACACTGAAGCTTTCTTT.

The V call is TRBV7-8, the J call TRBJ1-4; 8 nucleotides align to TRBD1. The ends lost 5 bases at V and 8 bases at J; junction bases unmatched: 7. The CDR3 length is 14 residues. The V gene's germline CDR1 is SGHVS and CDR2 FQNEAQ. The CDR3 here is CASSPLDRGEKLFF. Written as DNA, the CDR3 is TGTGCCAGCAGCCCACTAGACAGGGGCGAAAAACTGTTTTTT.

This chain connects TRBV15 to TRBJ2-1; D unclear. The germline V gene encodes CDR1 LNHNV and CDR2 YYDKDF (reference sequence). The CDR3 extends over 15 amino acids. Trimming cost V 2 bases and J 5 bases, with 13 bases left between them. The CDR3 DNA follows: TGTGCCACCAGCAGACAGTTGGGAAGGAACAATGAGCAGTTCTTC. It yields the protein CATSRQLGRNNEQFF.

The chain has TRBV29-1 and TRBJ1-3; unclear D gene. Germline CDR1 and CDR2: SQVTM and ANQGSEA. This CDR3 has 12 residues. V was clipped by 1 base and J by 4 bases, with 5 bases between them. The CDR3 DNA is TGCAGCGTTGAAGGGGGAGGAAACACCATATATTTT. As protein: CSVEGGGNTIYF.

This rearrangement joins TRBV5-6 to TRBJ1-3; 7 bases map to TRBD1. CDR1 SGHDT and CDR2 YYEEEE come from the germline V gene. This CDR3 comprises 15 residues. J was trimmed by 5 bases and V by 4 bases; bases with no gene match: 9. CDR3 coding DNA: TGTGCCAGCAGCGCTACAGGGGAAACGAGAAACACCATATATTTT. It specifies CASSATGETRNTIYF. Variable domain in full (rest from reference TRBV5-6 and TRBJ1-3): DAGVTQSPTHLIKTRGQQVTLRCSPKSGHDTVSWYQQALGQGPQFIFQYYEEEERQRGNFPDRFSGHQFPNYSSELNVNALLLGDSALYLCASSATGETRNTIYFGEGSWLTVV.

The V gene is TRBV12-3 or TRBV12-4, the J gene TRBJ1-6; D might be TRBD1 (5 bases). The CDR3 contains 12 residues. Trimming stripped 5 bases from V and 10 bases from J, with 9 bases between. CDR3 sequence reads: CASSRDLSPLHF. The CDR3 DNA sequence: TGTGCCAGCAGTAGGGACCTCTCACCCCTCCACTTT.

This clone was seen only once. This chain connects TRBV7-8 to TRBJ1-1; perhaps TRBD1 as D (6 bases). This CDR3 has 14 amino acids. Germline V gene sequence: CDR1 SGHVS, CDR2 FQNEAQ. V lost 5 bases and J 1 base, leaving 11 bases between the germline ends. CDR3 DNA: TGTGCCAGCAGCCTTGAGGGGGGGAACACTGAAGCTTTCTTT. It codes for CASSLEGGNTEAFF.

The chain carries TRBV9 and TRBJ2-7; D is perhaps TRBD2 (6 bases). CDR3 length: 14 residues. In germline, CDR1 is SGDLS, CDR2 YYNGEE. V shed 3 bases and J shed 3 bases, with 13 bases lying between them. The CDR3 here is CASSARLVSYEQYF. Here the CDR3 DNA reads TGTGCCAGCAGCGCCCGACTAGTGAGCTACGAGCAGTACTTC. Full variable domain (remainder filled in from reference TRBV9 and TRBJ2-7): DSGVTQTPKHLITATGQRVTLRCSPRSGDLSVYWYQQSLDQGLQFLIQYYNGEERAKGNILERFSAQQFPDLHSELNLSSLELGDSALYFCASSARLVSYEQYFGPGTRLTVT.

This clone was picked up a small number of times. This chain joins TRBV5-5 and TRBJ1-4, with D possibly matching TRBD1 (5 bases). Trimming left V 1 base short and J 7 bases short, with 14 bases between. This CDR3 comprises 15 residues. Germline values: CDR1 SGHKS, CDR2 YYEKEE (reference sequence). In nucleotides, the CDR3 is TGTGCCAGCAGCTTGAGGGCGGGACGGAGTGAAAAACTGTTTTTT. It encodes CASSLRAGRSEKLFF.

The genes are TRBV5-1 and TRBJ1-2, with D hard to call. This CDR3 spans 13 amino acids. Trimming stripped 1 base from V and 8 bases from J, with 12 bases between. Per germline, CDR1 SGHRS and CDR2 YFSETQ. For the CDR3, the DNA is TGCGCCAGCAGCTTGTTAAGGCGGGAAGGCTACACCTTC. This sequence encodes CASSLLRREGYTF.

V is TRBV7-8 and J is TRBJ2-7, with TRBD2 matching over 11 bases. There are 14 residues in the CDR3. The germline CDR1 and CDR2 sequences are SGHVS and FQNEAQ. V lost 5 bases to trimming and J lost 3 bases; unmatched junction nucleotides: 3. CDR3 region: CASSGTSGGYEQYF. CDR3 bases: TGTGCCAGCAGCGGAACTAGCGGGGGCTACGAGCAGTACTTC.

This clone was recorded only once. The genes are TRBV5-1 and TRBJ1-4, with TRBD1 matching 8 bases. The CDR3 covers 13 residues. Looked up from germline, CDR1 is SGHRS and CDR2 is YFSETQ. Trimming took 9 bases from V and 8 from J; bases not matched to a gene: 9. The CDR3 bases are TGCGCCACCCGACAGGGGACGGGAGAAAAACTGTTTTTT. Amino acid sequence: CATRQGTGEKLFF. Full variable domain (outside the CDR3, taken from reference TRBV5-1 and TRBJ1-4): KAGVTQTPRYLIKTRGQQVTLSCSPISGHRSVSWYQQTPGQGLQFLFEYFSETQRNKGNFPGRFSGRQFSNSRSEMNVSTLELGDSALYLCATRQGTGEKLFFGSGTQLSVL.

The CDR3, as DNA: TGTGCCAGCTCACCACGGGCGGGCGGGGACCCTGAAGCTTTCTTT. Protein: CASSPRAGGDPEAFF. This chain uses TRBV18 with TRBJ1-1, with D perhaps TRBD1 (5 bases). Deletions cut 1 base from V and 6 bases from J, with 15 bases between. Germline V gene data show CDR1 as KGHSH and CDR2 as LQKENI. This CDR3 is 15 amino acids long.

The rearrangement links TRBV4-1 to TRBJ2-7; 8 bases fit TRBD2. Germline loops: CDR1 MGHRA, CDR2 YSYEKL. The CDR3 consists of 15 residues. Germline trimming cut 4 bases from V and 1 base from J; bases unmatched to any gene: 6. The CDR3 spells CASSPFSGGSYEQYF. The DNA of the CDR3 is TGCGCCAGCAGCCCCTTTTCGGGGGGGTCCTACGAGCAGTACTTC.

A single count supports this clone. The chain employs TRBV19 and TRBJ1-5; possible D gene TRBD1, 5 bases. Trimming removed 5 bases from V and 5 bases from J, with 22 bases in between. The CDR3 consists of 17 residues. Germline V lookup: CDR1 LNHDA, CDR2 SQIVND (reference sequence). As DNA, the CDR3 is TGTGCCAGTAGTTTCAGAGGACGGGCGCGGGGGGATCAGCCCCAGCATTTT. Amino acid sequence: CASSFRGRARGDQPQHF.